This entry lists 28 T cell receptor beta chains sequenced from one sample in a study of blood T cell repertoires in COVID-19. The protocol was immunoSEQ multiplex PCR, while the TCRdb copy is restricted to in-frame clones and leaves out a portion. The profile shows around 71,000 clones, approximately 80% of them singletons. The specimen was peripheral blood. The receptors were gathered from a man between 65 and 80 years old with acute or convalescent COVID-19.

V usage is TRBV7-9 and J usage is TRBJ2-7; TRBD1 aligns across 11 bases. This CDR3 has 16 amino acids. The germline V gene has CDR1 SEHNR and CDR2 FQNEAQ (reference sequence). Unmatched junction bases numbered 7, after V lost 5 bases and J lost 1 base. CDR3 DNA sequence: TGTGCCAGCAGCCCCCCGGGACAGGGGGTTTCCTACGAGCAGTACTTC. This translates into CASSPPGQGVSYEQYF.

This clone was counted once. The V and J genes are TRBV27 and TRBJ2-7; 7 bases line up with TRBD1. Trimming at V came to 4 bases and at J to 2 bases, leaving 5 bases not matched to a gene. CDR3 length: 14 residues. CDR1 and CDR2 from the germline V gene are MNHEY and SMNVEV (reference sequence). CDR3 in amino acids: CASSSRTGAYEQYF. The CDR3 region has the DNA TGTGCCAGCAGTTCAAGGACAGGAGCCTACGAGCAGTACTTC.

V gene TRBV19 combines with J gene TRBJ2-1; D possibly corresponds to TRBD2 (6 bases). This CDR3 spans 13 amino acids. Deletions cut 1 base from V and 8 bases from J, with 9 bases between. Looked up from germline, CDR1 is LNHDA and CDR2 is SQIVND (reference sequence). The DNA of the CDR3 is TGTGCCAGTAGTATAGTGGGGGAGGATGAGCAGTTCTTC. Translation: CASSIVGEDEQFF.

The rearrangement joins TRBV19 to TRBJ1-2; D uncertain. The CDR3 loop spans 13 amino acids. Deletions cut 4 bases from V and 2 bases from J, with 8 bases between. Germline CDR1 and CDR2: LNHDA and SQIVND (reference sequence). In DNA form, the CDR3 reads TGTGCCAGTAGTACGGCCAGGAACTATGGCTACACCTTC. Translating gives CASSTARNYGYTF.

This clone was counted between two and nine times. This chain joins TRBV5-4 and TRBJ1-5, with 7 bases that match TRBD1. CDR1 and CDR2 (germline): SGHNT, YYREEE (reference sequence). Trimming took 4 bases from V and 0 from J; bases not matched to a gene: 7. This CDR3 spans 16 amino acids. CDR3 nucleotides: TGTGCCAGCAGCGAACAGGGGCTCGATAGCAATCAGCCCCAGCATTTT. Its protein is CASSEQGLDSNQPQHF.

This chain links TRBV7-9 with TRBJ1-2, with 11 positions matching TRBD1. Germline CDR1 is SEHNR and CDR2 is FQNEAQ (reference sequence). This CDR3 spans 16 amino acids. After removal of 5 bases from V and 7 bases from J, the junction contained 12 bases not matched to a gene. CDR3 DNA sequence: TGTGCCAGCAGCCCCTCCGGGACAGGGGGGCTAATTGGCTACACCTTC. This translates into CASSPSGTGGLIGYTF.

This clone has more than one count but fewer than ten. The chain combines TRBV30 with TRBJ1-4; D not certain. Trimming removed 2 bases at V and 2 bases at J, with 12 bases between. CDR3 length: 15 residues. Germline loops: CDR1 GTSNPN, CDR2 SVGIG (reference sequence). The CDR3 is CAWSPTGGTNEKLFF. The CDR3 coding sequence is TGTGCCTGGAGTCCAACGGGAGGGACTAATGAAAAACTGTTTTTT.

Here the CDR3 DNA reads TGCAGTGCCAGTCTTATGGAGACCCAGTACTTC. It is translated as CSASLMETQYF. The gene calls are TRBV20-1 and TRBJ2-5; D call uncertain. CDR1 and CDR2 (germline): DFQATT, SNEGSKA (reference sequence). V was cut by 6 bases and J by 5 bases, with 10 bases left in between. The CDR3 is made up of 11 amino acids.

The rearrangement joins TRBV4-1 to TRBJ2-5; TRBD2 matches at 9 bases. The CDR3 spans 16 residues. Germline lookup yields CDR1 MGHRA and CDR2 YSYEKL. Losses at the gene ends were 4 bases for V and 5 bases for J; bases not matched to a gene: 11. The CDR3 DNA reads as TGCGCCAGCAGCCTGGGCACCCTAGCGGGAAGGGAGACCCAGTACTTC. This codes for CASSLGTLAGRETQYF.

This chain uses TRBV15 with TRBJ1-2; 9 bases align to TRBD1. V was pared by 1 base and J by 3 bases, with 3 bases of the junction left unmatched. The CDR3 totals 15 residues. Germline V gives CDR1 LNHNV, CDR2 YYDKDF (reference sequence). The DNA for the CDR3 is TGTGCCACCAGCAGAGGTGGACAGGGGTACTATGGCTACACCTTC. Protein sequence: CATSRGGQGYYGYTF.

The CDR3 here is CASSLAGGEETQYF. Here the CDR3 DNA reads TGTGCCAGCAGCTTGGCGGGGGGAGAAGAGACCCAGTACTTC. The rearrangement uses TRBV5-4 and TRBJ2-5; 7 bases agree with TRBD2. Per germline, CDR1 SGHNT and CDR2 YYREEE (reference sequence). Germline trimming cut 0 bases from V and 3 bases from J; bases unmatched to any gene: 2. The CDR3 loop spans 14 amino acids. The full variable domain, with the rest looked up from reference TRBV5-4 and TRBJ2-5, is ETGVTQSPTHLIKTRGQQVTLRCSSQSGHNTVSWYQQALGQGPQFIFQYYREEENGRGNFPPRFSGLQFPNYSSELNVNALELDDSALYLCASSLAGGEETQYFGPGTRLLVL.

The rearrangement uses TRBV7-9 and TRBJ1-3; 8 bases fit TRBD1. The trim removed 3 bases at V and 10 bases at J, leaving 8 bases unmatched. CDR3 size: 14 residues. CDR1 is SEHNR and CDR2 is FQNEAQ in the germline V gene (reference sequence). CDR3 sequence: CASSFQGAKGTIYF. CDR3 DNA sequence: TGTGCCAGCAGCTTCCAGGGGGCCAAAGGTACCATATATTTT.

CDR3 DNA: TGCAGTGCTATTACTAGTGCCGAGCAGTACTTC. Its protein is CSAITSAEQYF. The genes are TRBV20-1 and TRBJ2-7, with D perhaps TRBD2 (5 bases). V was trimmed by 4 bases and J by 6 bases, leaving 10 bases between them. CDR1 and CDR2 from the germline V gene are DFQATT and SNEGSKA (reference sequence). The CDR3 sequence is 11 residues long.

The genes are TRBV6-1 and TRBJ2-2; weak D call: TRBD2 (5 bases). Germline CDR1 is MNHNS and CDR2 is SASEGT. Between the trimmed V and J ends, which lost 4 bases and 0 bases, there was a span of 21 bases. The CDR3 extends over 19 amino acids. The CDR3 region has the DNA TGTGCCAGCAGTGCCCCCTTTTCACGGAGCGGTTCGAACACCGGGGAGCTGTTTTTT. Residues: CASSAPFSRSGSNTGELFF.

The CDR3 is CASSGGRANNEQFF. The CDR3 nucleotides are TGTGCCAGCAGCGGAGGGAGGGCGAATAATGAGCAGTTCTTC. The chain couples TRBV11-3 to TRBJ2-1; TRBD2 aligns across 7 bases. Trimming cost V 5 bases and J 7 bases; bases outside gene matches: 8. Germline V gene sequence: CDR1 SGHNT, CDR2 YENEEA. The CDR3 length is 14 residues.

This clone was recorded only once. This chain joins TRBV3-1 (or the pseudogene TRBV3-2) and TRBJ2-1; D is unresolved. The germline V and J ends were trimmed by 1 base and 10 bases, with 11 bases remaining between them. The CDR3 length is 13 residues. The germline CDR1 and CDR2 sequences are LGHDT and YNNKEL (reference sequence). The CDR3 DNA follows: TGTGCCAGCAGCCAAGGAACCCGAGAGGAGCAGTTCTTC. Protein product: CASSQGTREEQFF.

This clone occurred a few times. The chain uses TRBV5-1 and TRBJ2-1; D perhaps matches TRBD2 (6 bases). Germline values: CDR1 SGHRS, CDR2 YFSETQ. The CDR3 extends over 16 amino acids. Between the trimmed V and J ends, which lost 4 bases and 0 bases, there was a span of 14 bases. The CDR3 sequence: CASSLPRGISYNEQFF. CDR3 nucleotides: TGCGCCAGCAGCCTCCCTCGGGGGATCTCCTACAATGAGCAGTTCTTC. The variable domain in full, completed from reference TRBV5-1 and TRBJ2-1, reads KAGVTQTPRYLIKTRGQQVTLSCSPISGHRSVSWYQQTPGQGLQFLFEYFSETQRNKGNFPGRFSGRQFSNSRSEMNVSTLELGDSALYLCASSLPRGISYNEQFFGPGTRLTVL.

The sample holds a few counts of this clone. This sequence joins TRBV18 and TRBJ2-7; 8 nucleotides agree with TRBD1. The CDR3 runs to 14 residues. CDR1 KGHSH and CDR2 LQKENI come from the germline V gene. V lost 2 bases to trimming and J lost 9 bases; unmatched junction nucleotides: 9. CDR3 region: CASSPGTGDEMQYF. The CDR3 region has the DNA TGTGCCAGCTCACCAGGGACAGGAGATGAAATGCAGTACTTC.

This sequence joins TRBV2 and TRBJ2-7; TRBD2 matches at 8 bases. The CDR3 contains 12 residues. Germline V CDR1 and CDR2: SNHLY, FYNNEI. The ends lost 6 bases at V and 5 bases at J; junction bases unmatched: 3. The chain's CDR3 is CASRELADEQYF. CDR3 sequence (DNA): TGTGCCAGCAGGGAACTAGCGGACGAGCAGTACTTC.

The gene calls are TRBV28 and TRBJ1-1, with a tentative D call TRBD1 (5 bases). The CDR3 is made up of 13 amino acids. Germline values: CDR1 MDHEN, CDR2 SYDVKM. With 2 bases removed from V and 6 bases from J, the gap between germline ends came to 10 bases. CDR3: CASSLRGGAEAFF. CDR3 DNA: TGTGCCAGCAGTTTACGCGGGGGAGCTGAAGCTTTCTTT. The whole variable domain, remainder taken from reference TRBV28 and TRBJ1-1, is DVKVTQSSRYLVKRTGEKVFLECVQDMDHENMFWYRQDPGLGLRLIYFSYDVKMKEKGDIPEGYSVSREKKERFSLILESASTNQTSMYLCASSLRGGAEAFFGQGTRLTVV.

The rearrangement links TRBV5-1 to TRBJ1-3; D call uncertain. From germline, CDR1 is SGHRS and CDR2 YFSETQ. The CDR3 has 16 amino acids. V shed 0 bases and J shed 8 bases, with 18 bases lying between them. Written as DNA, the CDR3 is TGCGCCAGCAGCTTGGCCGACCGCTCTACGGGAGACACCATATATTTT. Translated, it gives CASSLADRSTGDTIYF.

This clone was seen only once. This chain joins TRBV29-1 and TRBJ2-7; TRBD2 matches at 12 bases. The J segment lost 5 bases and the V segment lost 1 base, leaving 3 bases of the junction unmatched. Per the germline V gene, CDR1 is SQVTM and CDR2 is ANQGSEA. The CDR3 has 14 amino acids. The CDR3, as DNA: TGCAGCGTTGAAGGACTAGCGGGAGTCAACGAGCAGTACTTC. Its translation is CSVEGLAGVNEQYF.

The rearrangement links TRBV27 to TRBJ1-2; maybe TRBD1 (5 bases). This CDR3 spans 12 amino acids. Trimming shortened V by 8 bases and J by 6 bases, and 13 bases separated the two germline ends. Germline assignment: CDR1 MNHEY and CDR2 SMNVEV (reference sequence). The CDR3 coding sequence is TGTGCCAGCTCGGGGGGGACCGATGGCTACACCTTC. Translating gives CASSGGTDGYTF.

CDR3 nucleotides: TGCGCCAGCAGTCCCGGGACACCCAAATACGAGCAGTACTTC. Translation: CASSPGTPKYEQYF. The chain uses TRBV5-1 and TRBJ2-7, with D perhaps matching TRBD1 (6 bases). Trimming removed 5 bases at V and 4 bases at J, with 16 bases between. This CDR3 has 14 residues. Germline lookup yields CDR1 SGHRS and CDR2 YFSETQ.

This CDR3 is CASSSSGTSGNNEQFF. CDR3 coding DNA: TGTGCCAGCAGCTCATCCGGGACTAGCGGGAACAATGAGCAGTTCTTC. The V call is TRBV11-2, the J call TRBJ2-1; 13 bases match TRBD2. Germline CDR1 is SGHAT and CDR2 is FQNNGV. There are 16 residues in the CDR3. V lost 4 bases, J lost 5 bases, and 5 bases stayed unmatched. Full variable domain (remainder filled in from reference TRBV11-2 and TRBJ2-1): EAGVAQSPRYKIIEKRQSVAFWCNPISGHATLYWYQQILGQGPKLLIQFQNNGVVDDSQLPKDRFSAERLKGVDSTLKIQPAKLEDSAVYLCASSSSGTSGNNEQFFGPGTRLTVL.

This rearrangement joins TRBV7-2 to TRBJ2-7; D might be TRBD1 (6 bases). Germline assignment: CDR1 SGHTA and CDR2 FQGNSA. The CDR3 sequence is 14 residues long. V dropped 2 bases and J dropped 4 bases, with 12 bases sitting between them. CDR3 region: CASSLPGHVYEQYF. The CDR3 bases are TGTGCCAGCAGCTTACCGGGACACGTATACGAGCAGTACTTC.

J is TRBJ2-7 and V is TRBV29-1, with a weak D call TRBD2 (6 bases). This CDR3 has 13 amino acids. The V and J ends lost 7 bases and 3 bases respectively, with 16 bases between them. The germline gives CDR1 SQVTM, CDR2 ANQGSEA. This CDR3 reads CSARDPSVYEQYF. For the CDR3, the DNA is TGCAGCGCCCGGGACCCTAGCGTCTACGAGCAGTACTTC.

This sequence joins TRBV19 and TRBJ2-5; D ambiguous. V dropped 1 base and J dropped 5 bases, with 14 bases sitting between them. The CDR3 runs to 15 residues. Germline assignment: CDR1 LNHDA and CDR2 SQIVND (reference sequence). DNA of the CDR3: TGTGCCAGTAGTATAGGTGGCTCTACCAGGGAGACCCAGTACTTC. It yields the protein CASSIGGSTRETQYF.